These T cell receptor beta chains were read from a single sample in a study of cytomegalovirus exposure and HLA in healthy donors. Assay used: immunoSEQ multiplex PCR; TCRdb lists only in-frame clones, some missing. The repertoire holds approximately 190,000 clones, with 12% as singletons. The material sequenced was PBMCs. Receptors were obtained from a man aged 50-59 years in good health and CMV-seropositive. The CDR3 runs from the conserved cysteine through the conserved F or W. The D gene is left open where the match is weak. A clone size is listed for some rows: how often the clone was seen (once, few, many), or a class if it is expanded.

D	J	V	size	CDR3	DNA
.	TRBJ1-1	TRBV7-8	few	CASTPNVYTEAFF	TGTGCCAGCACCCCTAACGTCTACACTGAAGCTTTCTTT
.	TRBJ1-2	TRBV5-5	few	CASSLQRAPYGYTF	TGTGCCAGCAGCTTGCAGAGGGCCCCCTATGGCTACACCTTC
.	TRBJ2-7	TRBV4-1	many	CASSQDPPPTSYEQYF	TGCGCCAGCAGCCAAGACCCCCCTCCTACCTCCTACGAGCAGTACTTC
.	TRBJ1-5	TRBV2	.	CASSGRGLQPQHF	TGTGCCAGCAGTGGAAGGGGATTGCAGCCCCAGCATTTT
.	TRBJ1-4	TRBV19	.	CASSMKREEKLFF	TGTGCCAGTAGTATGAAAAGGGAGGAAAAACTGTTTTTT
TRBD2	TRBJ2-1	TRBV6-5	.	CASSSVAGGPGEQFF	TGTGCCAGCAGTTCCGTAGCGGGGGGGCCCGGTGAGCAGTTCTTC
TRBD1	TRBJ1-5	TRBV28	.	CASRTGTAQPQHF	TGTGCCAGCAGGACAGGGACGGCTCAGCCCCAGCATTTT
TRBD1	TRBJ2-1	TRBV6-1	few	CASTKRDRGRTEQFF	TGTGCCAGCACTAAAAGGGACAGGGGAAGGACTGAGCAGTTCTTC
TRBD1	TRBJ1-4	TRBV9	.	CASSATGGFNEKLFF	TGTGCCAGCAGCGCGACAGGGGGATTTAATGAAAAACTGTTTTTT
.	TRBJ1-2	TRBV4-3	few	CASSQGEYNYGHTF	TGCGCCAGCAGCCAAGGGGAGTATAACTATGGCCACACCTTC
.	TRBJ2-7	TRBV4-1	few	CASSQQGTYEQYF	TGCGCCAGCAGCCAGCAGGGGACATACGAGCAGTACTTC
.	TRBJ2-5	TRBV11-3	few	CASSSMSGIQETQYF	TGTGCCAGCAGCTCTATGTCGGGGATACAAGAGACCCAGTACTTC
.	TRBJ1-6	TRBV4-3	.	CASSQETANSPLHF	TGCGCCAGCAGCCAAGAAACAGCTAATTCCCCCCTCCACTTT
.	TRBJ2-5	TRBV7-2	few	CASSLRGETQYF	TGTGCCAGCAGCTTACGAGGAGAGACCCAGTACTTC
.	TRBJ1-4	TRBV7-6	.	CASSLRQGATNEKLFF	TGTGCCAGCAGCTTACGGCAGGGCGCAACTAATGAAAAACTGTTTTTT
TRBD1	TRBJ1-5	TRBV7-6	once	CASSYTGTVNQPQHF	TGTGCCAGCAGCTACACCGGGACAGTCAATCAGCCCCAGCATTTT